These 14 T cell receptor beta chains were all obtained from the same sample, sequenced in a study of early T cells in non-severe SARS-CoV-2 infection. One entry per CDR3 protein results from TCRdb running MiXCR on the 5' RACE reads. Among about 30,000 distinct CDR3 sequences listed, about 5% were seen once. Sequenced: whole blood. The origin of the receptors is an adult who was a healthcare worker with PCR-confirmed SARS-CoV-2 infection or an uninfected control (not recorded which).

This clonotype was recorded at least ten times. J is TRBJ2-2 and V is TRBV28; D unresolved. This CDR3 contains 12 residues. V lost 5 bases, J lost 7 bases, and 8 bases lay in between. Germline CDR1 MDHEN, CDR2 SYDVKM. CDR3 in amino acids: CASSLLGGELFF. The CDR3 region has the DNA TGTGCCAGCAGTCTCTTAGGCGGGGAGCTGTTTTTT. Based on the CDR3 plus reference TRBV28 and TRBJ2-2, the full variable domain is DVKVTQSSRYLVKRTGEKVFLECVQDMDHENMFWYRQDPGLGLRLIYFSYDVKMKEKGDIPEGYSVSREKKERFSLILESASTNQTSMYLCASSLLGGELFFGEGSRLTVL.

Many counts were recorded for this clonotype. The chain links TRBV7-2 to TRBJ1-1; 7 bases align to TRBD1. Germline V CDR1 and CDR2: SGHTA, FQGNSA. The CDR3 extends over 15 amino acids. V lost 4 bases, J lost 4 bases, and 9 bases stayed unmatched. CDR3 sequence reads: CASSSRQGGGTEAFF. Here the CDR3 DNA reads TGTGCCAGCAGCTCACGACAGGGCGGAGGCACTGAAGCTTTCTTT.

This clonotype was observed a handful of times. V is TRBV29-1 and J is TRBJ2-5; D not certain. V shed 1 base and J shed 5 bases, with 8 bases lying between them. This CDR3 comprises 12 residues. CDR1 and CDR2 (germline): SQVTM, ANQGSEA. CDR3 sequence (DNA): TGCAGCGTTGAAGGACGTACGGAGACCCAGTACTTC. Amino acid sequence: CSVEGRTETQYF.

The rearrangement uses TRBV24-1 and TRBJ2-1; no definite D call. This CDR3 contains 11 residues. V dropped 4 bases and J dropped 9 bases, with 6 bases sitting between them. The V gene's germline CDR1 is KGHDR and CDR2 SFDVKD. CDR3 region: CATSEYGEQFF. In nucleotides, the CDR3 is TGTGCCACCAGTGAATATGGTGAGCAGTTCTTC.

This clonotype has a handful of counts. This chain connects TRBV9 to TRBJ2-1; TRBD1 is a possible D gene (6 bases). The CDR3 is 12 residues long. Trimming took 3 bases from V and 8 from J, leaving 9 bases between them. Germline V gene lookup returns CDR1 SGDLS and CDR2 YYNGEE. Here the CDR3 DNA reads TGTGCCAGCAGCGCAGGGGAACATGAGCAGTTCTTC. This translates into CASSAGEHEQFF.

The chain combines TRBV20-1 with TRBJ2-1, with 9 bases that match TRBD1. Germline V CDR1 and CDR2: DFQATT, SNEGSKA (reference sequence). The CDR3 runs to 15 residues. Trimming at V came to 5 bases and at J to 3 bases, leaving 8 bases not matched to a gene. CDR3 sequence reads: CSAPHAGQGYNEQFF. Here the CDR3 DNA reads TGCAGTGCTCCCCACGCGGGACAGGGCTACAATGAGCAGTTCTTC.

This clonotype was counted many times. This sequence joins TRBV18 and TRBJ2-5; D tentatively reads TRBD1 or TRBD2 (5 bases each). The V and J ends lost 3 bases and 6 bases respectively, with 14 bases between them. The germline gives CDR1 KGHSH, CDR2 LQKENI. The CDR3 runs 14 residues. This chain's CDR3 is CASSPLRGDQTQYF. In nucleotides, the CDR3 is TGTGCCAGCTCACCCCTACGGGGCGATCAGACCCAGTACTTC.

This clonotype showed up just a few times. V is TRBV7-2 and J is TRBJ2-7; D not certain. V was cut by 2 bases and J by 3 bases, with 2 bases left in between. Germline V gene lookup returns CDR1 SGHTA and CDR2 FQGNSA. The CDR3 is made up of 11 amino acids. The CDR3 loop reads CASSLFYEQYF. Here the CDR3 DNA reads TGTGCCAGCAGCTTATTCTACGAGCAGTACTTC. The complete variable domain, with remaining parts taken from reference TRBV7-2 and TRBJ2-7, reads GAGVSQSPSNKVTEKGKDVELRCDPISGHTALYWYRQSLGQGLEFLIYFQGNSAPDKSGLPSDRFSAERTGGSVSTLTIQRTQQEDSAVYLCASSLFYEQYFGPGTRLTVT.

This clonotype was counted ten times or more. This chain uses TRBV7-6 with TRBJ2-2, with unresolved D. The CDR3 runs to 15 residues. V lost 0 bases to trimming and J lost 1 base, with 6 bases between them. Germline values: CDR1 SGHVS, CDR2 FNYEAQ. CDR3 nucleotides: TGTGCCAGCAGCTTAGCGGTCGAGAACACCGGGGAGCTGTTTTTT. Its protein product is CASSLAVENTGELFF.

This clonotype was counted ten times or more. The chain employs TRBV7-2 and TRBJ2-7; 8 bases line up with TRBD2. The junction had 8 bases not matched to a gene; V was cut back by 0 bases and J by 4 bases. Germline loops: CDR1 SGHTA, CDR2 FQGNSA. The CDR3 extends over 16 amino acids. The CDR3 nucleotides are TGTGCCAGCAGCTTAGCGCACACTAGCGGAAATTACGAGCAGTACTTC. Its protein product is CASSLAHTSGNYEQYF.

This clonotype has just a few counts. V usage is TRBV5-6 and J usage is TRBJ2-2; D is unresolved. The V gene's germline CDR1 is SGHDT and CDR2 YYEEEE. The ends were cut back, 2 bases at V and 0 bases at J, with 11 bases in the middle. The CDR3 extends over 16 amino acids. The CDR3 DNA follows: TGTGCCAGCAGCTTCCTGACCAGTTCGAACACCGGGGAGCTGTTTTTT. Protein: CASSFLTSSNTGELFF. The full variable domain, its missing parts supplied by reference TRBV5-6 and TRBJ2-2, is DAGVTQSPTHLIKTRGQQVTLRCSPKSGHDTVSWYQQALGQGPQFIFQYYEEEERQRGNFPDRFSGHQFPNYSSELNVNALLLGDSALYLCASSFLTSSNTGELFFGEGSRLTVL.

This chain links TRBV2 with TRBJ2-7, with 10 bases aligning to TRBD1. Germline trimming cut 10 bases from V and 6 bases from J; bases unmatched to any gene: 9. CDR3 length: 13 amino acids. Germline V gene lookup returns CDR1 SNHLY and CDR2 FYNNEI. CDR3 DNA sequence: TGTGCCACGATGCGGGACAGGGGATTCGAGCAGTACTTC. Protein sequence: CATMRDRGFEQYF.

There are many counts of this clonotype. A read error may account for a junction end that differs from germline. The genes are TRBV20-1 and TRBJ2-1, with unresolved D. The V gene's germline CDR1 is DFQATT and CDR2 SNEGSKA (reference sequence). This CDR3 comprises 12 residues. This CDR3 reads CSARGVYNEQFF. The CDR3 nucleotides are TGCAGTGCCAGAGGTGTTTACAATGAGCAGTTCTTC.

This clonotype showed up many times. The chain couples TRBV6-1 to TRBJ1-5; 7 bases map to TRBD1. The CDR3 extends over 15 amino acids. Germline trimming cut 7 bases from V and 2 bases from J; bases unmatched to any gene: 8. The germline V gene has CDR1 MNHNS and CDR2 SASEGT. CDR3: CASTVRGIRNQPQHF. CDR3 nucleotides: TGTGCCAGCACCGTCAGGGGGATTCGCAATCAGCCCCAGCATTTT.